The 2 T cell receptor beta chains below were found in one sample sequenced in a study of CD8 T cells in ankylosing spondylitis. TCRdb fed the 5' RACE reads into MiXCR, producing one record per CDR3 protein. The sample contains more than 95,000 distinct CDR3 sequences, about 8% of which appear only once. Material: blood, either unsorted or a sorted T cell fraction (not recorded which). The receptors here all came from a male donor with ankylosing spondylitis or in good health (not recorded which).

This clonotype was counted at least ten times. This chain joins TRBV7-6 and TRBJ1-6; D not certain. CDR3 length equals 19 residues. From germline, CDR1 is SGHVS and CDR2 FNYEAQ. V shed 1 base and J shed 0 bases, with 16 bases lying between them. This chain's CDR3 is CASSLEFNPPGSYNSPLHF. CDR3 DNA: TGTGCCAGCAGCTTAGAATTCAACCCCCCTGGCTCCTATAATTCACCCCTCCACTTT. The entire variable domain, with the rest obtained from reference TRBV7-6 and TRBJ1-6, is as follows: GAGVSQSPRYKVTKRGQDVALRCDPISGHVSLYWYRQALGQGPEFLTYFNYEAQQDKSGLPNDRFSAERPEGSISTLTIQRTEQRDSAMYRCASSLEFNPPGSYNSPLHFGNGTRLTVT.

The V gene is TRBV10-3, the J gene TRBJ2-6; D is uncertain. Germline V lookup: CDR1 ENHRY, CDR2 SYGVKD. With 8 bases removed from V and 0 bases from J, the gap between germline ends came to 8 bases. CDR3 length equals 14 residues. The CDR3 spells CAIGPDSGANVLTF. Written as DNA, the CDR3 is TGTGCCATCGGCCCGGACTCTGGGGCCAACGTCCTGACTTTC.